This T cell receptor (beta chain) was profiled in a study of CD8 T cells in ankylosing spondylitis. Findings and caveats of the study: A number of the motif variants had already been described in reactive arthritis synovial fluid and blood. There was a TCR beta motif, made of 7 to 9 highly homologous variants, that appeared characteristic of ankylosing spondylitis blood. Disease-linked clones had a CD8+ phenotype and relatively low frequency in peripheral blood.

This clonotype was counted a few times. Its antigen is unidentified. The germline V gene has CDR1 SGHTA and CDR2 FQGNSA. CDR3 length equals 14 residues. Trimming left V 1 base short and J 8 bases short, with 9 bases between. Researchers built TCR beta libraries using quantitative 5'-RACE with molecular barcodes. One entry per CDR3 protein, called by TCRdb with MiXCR from the 5' RACE reads. The data hold around 450,000 distinct CDR3 sequences, with roughly 26% observed a single time. The receptor was isolated from a male donor with ankylosing spondylitis. The sequenced sample was blood, either unsorted or a sorted T cell fraction (not recorded which). The chain is built from TRBV7-2 and TRBJ1-6; D is undetermined. The CDR3 reads CASSLEVTYSPLHF. The DNA for the CDR3 is TGTGCCAGCAGCTTAGAAGTAACCTATTCACCCCTCCACTTT.